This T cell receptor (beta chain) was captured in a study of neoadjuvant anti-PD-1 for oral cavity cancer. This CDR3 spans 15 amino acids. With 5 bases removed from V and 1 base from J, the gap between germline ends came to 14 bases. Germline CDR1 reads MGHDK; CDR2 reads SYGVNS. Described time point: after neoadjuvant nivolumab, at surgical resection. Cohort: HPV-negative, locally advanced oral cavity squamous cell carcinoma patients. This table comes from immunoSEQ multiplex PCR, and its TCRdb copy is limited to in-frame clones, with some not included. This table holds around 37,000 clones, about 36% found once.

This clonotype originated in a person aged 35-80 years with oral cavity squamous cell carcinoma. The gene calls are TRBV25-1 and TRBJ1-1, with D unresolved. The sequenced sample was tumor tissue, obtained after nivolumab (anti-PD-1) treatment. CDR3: CASSRPGAENTEAFF. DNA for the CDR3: TGTGCCAGCAGTCGGCCGGGAGCGGAGAACACTGAAGCTTTCTTT. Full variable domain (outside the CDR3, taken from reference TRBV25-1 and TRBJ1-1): EADIYQTPRYLVIGTGKKITLECSQTMGHDKMYWYQQDPGMELHLIHYSYGVNSTEKGDLSSESTVSRIRTEHFPLTLESARPSHTSQYLCASSRPGAENTEAFFGQGTRLTVV.